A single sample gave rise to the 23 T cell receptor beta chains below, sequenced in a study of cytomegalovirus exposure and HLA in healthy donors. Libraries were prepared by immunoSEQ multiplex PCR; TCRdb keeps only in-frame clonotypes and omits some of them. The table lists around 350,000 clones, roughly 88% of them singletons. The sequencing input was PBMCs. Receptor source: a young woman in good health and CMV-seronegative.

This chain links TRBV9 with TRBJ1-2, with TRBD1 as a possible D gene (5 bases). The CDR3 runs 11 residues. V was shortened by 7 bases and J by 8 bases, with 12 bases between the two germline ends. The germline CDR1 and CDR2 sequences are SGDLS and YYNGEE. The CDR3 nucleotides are TGTGCCAGCGACATCCGGGGGGGCTACACCTTC. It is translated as CASDIRGGYTF. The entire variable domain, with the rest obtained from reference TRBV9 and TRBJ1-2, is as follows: DSGVTQTPKHLITATGQRVTLRCSPRSGDLSVYWYQQSLDQGLQFLIQYYNGEERAKGNILERFSAQQFPDLHSELNLSSLELGDSALYFCASDIRGGYTFGSGTRLTVV.

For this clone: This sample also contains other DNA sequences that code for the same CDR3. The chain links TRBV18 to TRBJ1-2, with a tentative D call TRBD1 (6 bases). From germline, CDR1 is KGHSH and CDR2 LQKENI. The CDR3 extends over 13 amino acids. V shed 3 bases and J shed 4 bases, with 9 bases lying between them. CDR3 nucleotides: TGTGCCAGCTCACCGGGACAAGCCTATGGCTACACCTTC. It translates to CASSPGQAYGYTF.

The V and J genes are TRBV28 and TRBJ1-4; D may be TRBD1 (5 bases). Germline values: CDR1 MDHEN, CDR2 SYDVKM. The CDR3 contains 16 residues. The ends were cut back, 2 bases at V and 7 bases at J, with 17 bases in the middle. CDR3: CASSLLWIGRAEKLFF. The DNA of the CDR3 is TGTGCCAGCAGTTTACTATGGATCGGCAGGGCTGAAAAACTGTTTTTT.

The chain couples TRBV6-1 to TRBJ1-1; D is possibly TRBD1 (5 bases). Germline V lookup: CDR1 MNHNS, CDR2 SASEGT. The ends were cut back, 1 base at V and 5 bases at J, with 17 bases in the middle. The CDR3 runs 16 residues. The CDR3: CASSEEVFAGLTEAFF. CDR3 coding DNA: TGTGCCAGCAGTGAAGAGGTGTTCGCAGGGTTGACTGAAGCTTTCTTT.

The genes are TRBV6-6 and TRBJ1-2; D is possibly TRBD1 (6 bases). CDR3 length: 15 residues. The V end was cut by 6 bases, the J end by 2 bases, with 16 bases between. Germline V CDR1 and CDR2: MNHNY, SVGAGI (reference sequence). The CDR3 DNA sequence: TGTGCCAGCAGATATTACACACAGGGAAACTATGGCTACACCTTC. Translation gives CASRYYTQGNYGYTF.

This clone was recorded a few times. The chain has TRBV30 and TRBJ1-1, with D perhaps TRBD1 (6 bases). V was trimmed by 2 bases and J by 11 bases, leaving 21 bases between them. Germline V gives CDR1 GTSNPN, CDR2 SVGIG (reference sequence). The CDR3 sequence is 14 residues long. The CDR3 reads CAWSPNNRDTDAFF. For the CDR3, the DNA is TGTGCCTGGAGTCCAAACAACAGGGACACGGACGCTTTCTTT.

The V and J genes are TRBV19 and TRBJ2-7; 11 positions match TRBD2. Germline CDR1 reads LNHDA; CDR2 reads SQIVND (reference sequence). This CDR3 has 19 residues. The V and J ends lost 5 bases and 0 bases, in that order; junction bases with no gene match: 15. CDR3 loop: CASSPSGTSGLISSYEQYF. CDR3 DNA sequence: TGTGCCAGTAGTCCGTCCGGGACTAGCGGACTCATTAGCTCCTACGAGCAGTACTTC. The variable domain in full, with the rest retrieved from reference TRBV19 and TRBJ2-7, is DGGITQSPKYLFRKEGQNVTLSCEQNLNHDAMYWYRQDPGQGLRLIYYSQIVNDFQKGDIAEGYSVSREKKESFPLTVTSAQKNPTAFYLCASSPSGTSGLISSYEQYFGPGTRLTVT.

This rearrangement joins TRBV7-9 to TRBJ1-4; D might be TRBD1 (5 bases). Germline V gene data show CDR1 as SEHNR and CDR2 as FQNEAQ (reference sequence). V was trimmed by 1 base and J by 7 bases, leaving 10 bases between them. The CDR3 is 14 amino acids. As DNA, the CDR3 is TGTGCCAGCAGCTTAGTTGGGGCCACTGAAAAACTGTTTTTT. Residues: CASSLVGATEKLFF.

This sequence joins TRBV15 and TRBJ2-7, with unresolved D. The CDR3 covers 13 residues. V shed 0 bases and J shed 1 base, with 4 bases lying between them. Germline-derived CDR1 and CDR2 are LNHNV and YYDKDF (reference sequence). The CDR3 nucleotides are TGTGCCACCAGCAGAGACGGTTCCTACGAGCAGTACTTC. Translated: CATSRDGSYEQYF.

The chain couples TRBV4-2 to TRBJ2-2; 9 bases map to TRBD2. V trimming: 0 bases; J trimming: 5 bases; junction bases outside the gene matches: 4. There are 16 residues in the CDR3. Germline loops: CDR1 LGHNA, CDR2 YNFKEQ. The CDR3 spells CASSQEGGRATGELFF. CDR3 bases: TGTGCCAGCAGCCAAGAGGGCGGGAGGGCAACCGGGGAGCTGTTTTTT.

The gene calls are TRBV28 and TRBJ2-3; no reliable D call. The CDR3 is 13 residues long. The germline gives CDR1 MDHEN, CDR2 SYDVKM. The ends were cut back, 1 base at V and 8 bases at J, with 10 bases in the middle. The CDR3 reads CASSLSLDGTQYF. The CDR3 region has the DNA TGTGCCAGCAGTTTATCCCTAGACGGTACGCAGTATTTT.

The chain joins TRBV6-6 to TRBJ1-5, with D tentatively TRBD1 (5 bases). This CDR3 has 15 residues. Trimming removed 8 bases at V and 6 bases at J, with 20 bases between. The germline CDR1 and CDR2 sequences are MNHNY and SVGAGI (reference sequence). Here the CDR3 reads CASHPGGGNGQPQHF. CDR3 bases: TGTGCCAGCCATCCCGGGGGAGGAAACGGTCAGCCCCAGCATTTT.

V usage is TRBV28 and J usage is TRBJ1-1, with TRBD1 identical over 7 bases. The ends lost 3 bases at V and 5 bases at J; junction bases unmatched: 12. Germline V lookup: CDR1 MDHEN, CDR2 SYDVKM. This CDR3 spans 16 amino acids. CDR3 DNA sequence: TGTGCCAGCAGTTTCGAGCCGGGCAGGGGGGAAACTGAAGCTTTCTTT. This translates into CASSFEPGRGETEAFF.

CDR3 protein: CASRSTGLREAFF. Written as DNA, the CDR3 is TGTGCCAGCAGGTCGACAGGGTTGCGTGAAGCTTTCTTT. V and J are TRBV27 and TRBJ1-1; 7 positions match TRBD1. Germline V gene data show CDR1 as MNHEY and CDR2 as SMNVEV (reference sequence). The V gene end was trimmed by 6 bases and the J gene end by 7 bases; junction bases not matched to a gene: 8. CDR3 length equals 13 residues.

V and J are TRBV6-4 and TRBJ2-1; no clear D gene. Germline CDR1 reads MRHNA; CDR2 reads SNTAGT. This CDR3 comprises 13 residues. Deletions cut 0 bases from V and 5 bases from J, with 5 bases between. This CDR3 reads CASSDSPDNEQFF. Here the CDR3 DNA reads TGTGCCAGCAGTGACTCGCCAGACAATGAGCAGTTCTTC.

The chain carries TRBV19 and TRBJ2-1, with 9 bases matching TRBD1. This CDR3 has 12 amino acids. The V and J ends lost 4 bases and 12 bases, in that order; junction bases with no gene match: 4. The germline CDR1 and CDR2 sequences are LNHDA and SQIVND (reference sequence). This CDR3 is CASSKQGAGQFF. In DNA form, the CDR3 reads TGTGCCAGTAGTAAACAGGGGGCGGGGCAGTTCTTC. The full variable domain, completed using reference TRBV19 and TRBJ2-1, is DGGITQSPKYLFRKEGQNVTLSCEQNLNHDAMYWYRQDPGQGLRLIYYSQIVNDFQKGDIAEGYSVSREKKESFPLTVTSAQKNPTAFYLCASSKQGAGQFFGPGTRLTVL.

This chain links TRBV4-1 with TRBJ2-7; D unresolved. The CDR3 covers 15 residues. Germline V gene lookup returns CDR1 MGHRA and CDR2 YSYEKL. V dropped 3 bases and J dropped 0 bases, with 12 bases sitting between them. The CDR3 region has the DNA TGCGCCAGCAGCCATTACTTCATCCCCTCCTACGAGCAGTACTTC. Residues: CASSHYFIPSYEQYF.

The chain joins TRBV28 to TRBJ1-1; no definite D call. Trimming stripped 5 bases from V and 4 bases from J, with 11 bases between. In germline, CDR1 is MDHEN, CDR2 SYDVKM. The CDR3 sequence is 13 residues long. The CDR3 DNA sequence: TGTGCCAGCAGTCCGCGGAGAAGCACTGAAGCTTTCTTT. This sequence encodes CASSPRRSTEAFF.

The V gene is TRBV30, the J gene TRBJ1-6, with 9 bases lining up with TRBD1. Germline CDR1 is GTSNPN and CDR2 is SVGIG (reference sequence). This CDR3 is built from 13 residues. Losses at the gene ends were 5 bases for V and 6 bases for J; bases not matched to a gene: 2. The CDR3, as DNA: TGTGCCTGGGAGACAGGGGGTAATTCACCCCTCCACTTT. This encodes CAWETGGNSPLHF.

CDR3 sequence reads: CASSVGQGITDTQYF. The CDR3 bases are TGTGCCAGCAGCGTCGGACAGGGAATCACAGATACGCAGTATTTT. The rearrangement links TRBV9 to TRBJ2-3, with 8 bases lining up with TRBD1. Germline CDR1 is SGDLS and CDR2 is YYNGEE. Losses at the gene ends were 2 bases for V and 2 bases for J; bases not matched to a gene: 4. This CDR3 region has 15 residues. Using reference TRBV9 and TRBJ2-3 for the parts outside the CDR3, the full variable domain is DSGVTQTPKHLITATGQRVTLRCSPRSGDLSVYWYQQSLDQGLQFLIQYYNGEERAKGNILERFSAQQFPDLHSELNLSSLELGDSALYFCASSVGQGITDTQYFGPGTRLTVL.

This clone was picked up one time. CDR3 nucleotide sequence: TGTGCCAGCCGCGGACTAGCGGGGGCTTTGCAGTATTTT. Its protein product is CASRGLAGALQYF. J is TRBJ2-3 and V is TRBV18; 13 nucleotides match TRBD2. J gave up 11 bases and V 8 bases, and 7 bases lay outside the gene matches. The CDR3 spans 13 residues. Germline assignment: CDR1 KGHSH and CDR2 LQKENI.

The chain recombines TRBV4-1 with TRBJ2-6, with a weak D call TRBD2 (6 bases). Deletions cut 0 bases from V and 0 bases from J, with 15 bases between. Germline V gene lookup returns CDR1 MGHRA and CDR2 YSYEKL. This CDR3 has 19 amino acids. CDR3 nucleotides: TGCGCCAGCAGCCAAGAAAGCGACGGGAGTTTCTCTGGGGCCAACGTCCTGACTTTC. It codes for CASSQESDGSFSGANVLTF.

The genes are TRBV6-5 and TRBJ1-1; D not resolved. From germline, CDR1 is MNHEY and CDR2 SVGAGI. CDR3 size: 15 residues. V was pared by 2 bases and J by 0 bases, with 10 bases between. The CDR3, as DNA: TGTGCCAGCAGTTACCAGGTCCCTATGAACACTGAAGCTTTCTTT. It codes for CASSYQVPMNTEAFF.